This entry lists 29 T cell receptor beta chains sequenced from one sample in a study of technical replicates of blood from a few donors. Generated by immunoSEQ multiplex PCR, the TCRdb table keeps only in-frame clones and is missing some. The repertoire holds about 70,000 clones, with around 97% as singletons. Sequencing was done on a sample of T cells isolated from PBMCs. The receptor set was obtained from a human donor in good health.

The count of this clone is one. Here the CDR3 reads CACFPRNTEAFF. CDR3 sequence (DNA): TGTGCCTGCTTCCCGCGGAACACTGAAGCTTTCTTT. The V and J genes are TRBV30 and TRBJ1-1, with D hard to call. The CDR3 spans 12 residues. V lost 6 bases to trimming and J lost 1 base, with 9 bases between them. CDR1 and CDR2 from the germline V gene are GTSNPN and SVGIG (reference sequence).

The CDR3: CASSLMGQGIDEQFF. Here the CDR3 DNA reads TGTGCCAGCAGCTTAATGGGACAGGGAATTGATGAGCAGTTCTTC. The chain carries TRBV7-3 and TRBJ2-1; 9 bases are shared with TRBD1. With 1 base clipped from V and 8 bases from J, the junction kept 6 bases outside the gene matches. This CDR3 comprises 15 residues. In germline, CDR1 is SGHTA, CDR2 FQGTGA.

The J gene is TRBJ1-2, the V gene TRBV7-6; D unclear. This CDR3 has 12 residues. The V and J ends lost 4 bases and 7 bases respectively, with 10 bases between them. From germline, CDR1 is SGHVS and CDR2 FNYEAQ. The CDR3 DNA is TGTGCCAGCAGCTCCTTTATCCCTGGCTACACCTTC. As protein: CASSSFIPGYTF. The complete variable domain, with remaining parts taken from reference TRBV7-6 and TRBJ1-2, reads GAGVSQSPRYKVTKRGQDVALRCDPISGHVSLYWYRQALGQGPEFLTYFNYEAQQDKSGLPNDRFSAERPEGSISTLTIQRTEQRDSAMYRCASSSFIPGYTFGSGTRLTVV.

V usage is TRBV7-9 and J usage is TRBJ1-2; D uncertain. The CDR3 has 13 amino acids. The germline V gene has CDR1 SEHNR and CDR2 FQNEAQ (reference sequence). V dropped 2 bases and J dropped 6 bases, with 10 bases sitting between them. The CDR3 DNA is TGTGCCAGCAGCTTAAACGGCCGGGATGGCTACACCTTC. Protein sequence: CASSLNGRDGYTF.

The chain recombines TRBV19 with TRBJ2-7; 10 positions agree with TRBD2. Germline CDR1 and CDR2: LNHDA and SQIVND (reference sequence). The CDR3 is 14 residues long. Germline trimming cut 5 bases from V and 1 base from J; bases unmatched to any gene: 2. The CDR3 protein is CASSDSGGSYEQYF. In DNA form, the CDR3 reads TGTGCCAGTAGTGATAGCGGGGGGTCCTACGAGCAGTACTTC.

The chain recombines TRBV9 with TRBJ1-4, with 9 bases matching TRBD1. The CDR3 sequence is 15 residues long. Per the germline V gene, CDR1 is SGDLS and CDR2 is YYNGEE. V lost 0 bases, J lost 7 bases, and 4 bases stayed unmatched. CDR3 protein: CASSVDGTGREKLFF. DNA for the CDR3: TGTGCCAGCAGCGTAGACGGGACAGGGCGTGAAAAACTGTTTTTT.

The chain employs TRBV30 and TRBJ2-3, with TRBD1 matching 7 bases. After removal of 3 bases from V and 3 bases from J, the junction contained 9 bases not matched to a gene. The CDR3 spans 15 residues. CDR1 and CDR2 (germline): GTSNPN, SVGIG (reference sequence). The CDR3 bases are TGTGCCTGGAGCCCCGGCAGGGGGACAACAGATACGCAGTATTTT. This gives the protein CAWSPGRGTTDTQYF.

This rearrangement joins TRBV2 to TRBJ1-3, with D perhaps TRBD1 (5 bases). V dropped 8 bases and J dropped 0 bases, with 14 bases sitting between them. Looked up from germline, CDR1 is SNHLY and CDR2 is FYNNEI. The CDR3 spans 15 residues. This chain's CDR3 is CASGGEVLSGNTIYF. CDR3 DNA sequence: TGTGCCAGCGGGGGGGAGGTCCTCTCTGGAAACACCATATATTTT.

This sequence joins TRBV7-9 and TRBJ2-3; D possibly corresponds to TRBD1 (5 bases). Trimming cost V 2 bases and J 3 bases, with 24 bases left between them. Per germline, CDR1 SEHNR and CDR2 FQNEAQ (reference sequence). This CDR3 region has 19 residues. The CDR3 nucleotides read TGTGCCAGCAGCTTAAGATCGACAGAAAGGCCCTCCTCGACAGATACGCAGTATTTT. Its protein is CASSLRSTERPSSTDTQYF.

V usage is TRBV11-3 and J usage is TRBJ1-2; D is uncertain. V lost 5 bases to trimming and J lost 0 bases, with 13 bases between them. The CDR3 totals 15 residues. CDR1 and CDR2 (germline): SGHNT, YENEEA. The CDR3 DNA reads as TGTGCCAGCAGCCCACGCCCCACAGCTAACTATGGCTACACCTTC. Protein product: CASSPRPTANYGYTF.

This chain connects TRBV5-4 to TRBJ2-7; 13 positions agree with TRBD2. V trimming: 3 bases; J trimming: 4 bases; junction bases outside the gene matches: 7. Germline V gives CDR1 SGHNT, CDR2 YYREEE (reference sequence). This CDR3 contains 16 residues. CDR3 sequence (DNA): TGTGCCAGCAGCTCCGAACTAGCGGGAGGGCCGTACGAGCAGTACTTC. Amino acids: CASSSELAGGPYEQYF.

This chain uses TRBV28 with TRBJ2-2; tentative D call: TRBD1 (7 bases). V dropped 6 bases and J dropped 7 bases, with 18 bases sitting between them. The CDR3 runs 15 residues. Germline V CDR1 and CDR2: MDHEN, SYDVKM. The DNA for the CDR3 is TGTGCCAGCAGCCAGGGGGGACCGGCGGGCGGGGAGCTGTTTTTT. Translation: CASSQGGPAGGELFF.

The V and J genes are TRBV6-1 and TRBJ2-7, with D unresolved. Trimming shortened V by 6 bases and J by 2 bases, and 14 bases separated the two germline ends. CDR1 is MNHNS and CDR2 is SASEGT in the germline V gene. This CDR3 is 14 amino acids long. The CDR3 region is CASSYQDPAYEQYF. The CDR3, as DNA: TGTGCCAGCAGCTACCAAGATCCCGCCTACGAGCAGTACTTC.

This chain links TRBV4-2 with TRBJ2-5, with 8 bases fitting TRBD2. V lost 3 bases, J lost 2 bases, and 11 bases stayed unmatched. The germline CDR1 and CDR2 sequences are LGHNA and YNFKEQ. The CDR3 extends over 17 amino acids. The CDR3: CASSHDPAGVGQETQYF. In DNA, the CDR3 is TGTGCCAGCAGCCATGACCCAGCGGGAGTAGGGCAAGAGACCCAGTACTTC.

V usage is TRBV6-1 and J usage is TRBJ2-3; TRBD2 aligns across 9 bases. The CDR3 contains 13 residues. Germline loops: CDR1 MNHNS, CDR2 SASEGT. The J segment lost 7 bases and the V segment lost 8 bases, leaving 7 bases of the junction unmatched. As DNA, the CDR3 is TGTGCCAGCCTTGGACTAGCGTGGCATACGCAGTATTTT. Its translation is CASLGLAWHTQYF.

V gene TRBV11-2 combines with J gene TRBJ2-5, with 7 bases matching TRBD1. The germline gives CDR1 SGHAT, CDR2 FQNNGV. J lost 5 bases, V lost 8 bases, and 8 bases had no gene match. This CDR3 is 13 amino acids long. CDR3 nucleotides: TGTGCCAGCCTCCCTAAAGGGGGCGAGACCCAGTACTTC. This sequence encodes CASLPKGGETQYF. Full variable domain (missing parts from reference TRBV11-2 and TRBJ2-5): EAGVAQSPRYKIIEKRQSVAFWCNPISGHATLYWYQQILGQGPKLLIQFQNNGVVDDSQLPKDRFSAERLKGVDSTLKIQPAKLEDSAVYLCASLPKGGETQYFGPGTRLLVL.

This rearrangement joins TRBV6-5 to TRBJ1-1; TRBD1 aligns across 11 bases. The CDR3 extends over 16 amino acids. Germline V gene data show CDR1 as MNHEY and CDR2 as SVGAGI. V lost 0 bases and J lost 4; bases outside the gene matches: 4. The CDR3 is CASSYSPGTGGTEAFF. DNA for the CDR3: TGTGCCAGCAGTTACTCACCCGGGACAGGGGGCACTGAAGCTTTCTTT.

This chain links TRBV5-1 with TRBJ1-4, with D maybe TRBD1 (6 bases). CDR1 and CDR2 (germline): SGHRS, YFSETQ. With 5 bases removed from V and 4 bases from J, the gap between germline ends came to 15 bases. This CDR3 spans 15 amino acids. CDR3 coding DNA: TGCGCCAGCAGTTTTTACGGACAGCTTAATGAAAAACTGTTTTTT. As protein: CASSFYGQLNEKLFF.

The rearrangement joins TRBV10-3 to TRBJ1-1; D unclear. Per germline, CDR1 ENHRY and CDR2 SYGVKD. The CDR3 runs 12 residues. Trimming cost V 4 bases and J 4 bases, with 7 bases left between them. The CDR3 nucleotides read TGTGCCATCAGTGGTCGCGGCACTGAAGCTTTCTTT. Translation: CAISGRGTEAFF.

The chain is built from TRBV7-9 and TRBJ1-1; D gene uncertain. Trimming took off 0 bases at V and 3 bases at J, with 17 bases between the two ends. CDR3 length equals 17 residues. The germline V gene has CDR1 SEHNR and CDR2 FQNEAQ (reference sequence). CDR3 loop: CASSLAPVFFRDTEAFF. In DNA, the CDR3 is TGTGCCAGCAGCTTAGCTCCCGTTTTCTTTCGGGACACTGAAGCTTTCTTT.

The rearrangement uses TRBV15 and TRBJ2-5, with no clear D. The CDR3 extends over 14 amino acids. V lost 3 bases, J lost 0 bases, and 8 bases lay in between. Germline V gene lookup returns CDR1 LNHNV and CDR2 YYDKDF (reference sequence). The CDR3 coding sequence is TGTGCCACCAGCAGTACACAGTACCAAGAGACCCAGTACTTC. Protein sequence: CATSSTQYQETQYF.

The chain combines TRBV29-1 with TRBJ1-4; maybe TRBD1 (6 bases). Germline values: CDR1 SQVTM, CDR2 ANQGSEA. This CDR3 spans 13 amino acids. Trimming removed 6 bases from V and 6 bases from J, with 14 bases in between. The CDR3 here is CSVAQQGHEKLFF. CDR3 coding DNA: TGCAGCGTGGCCCAACAGGGACATGAAAAACTGTTTTTT.

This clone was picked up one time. CDR3 loop: CASRSLNEKLFF. CDR3 bases: TGTGCCAGCAGGAGCCTTAATGAAAAACTGTTTTTT. The chain employs TRBV28 and TRBJ1-4; D gene ambiguous. The CDR3 has 12 amino acids. Germline V gene data show CDR1 as MDHEN and CDR2 as SYDVKM. Deletions cut 6 bases from V and 4 bases from J, with 6 bases between.

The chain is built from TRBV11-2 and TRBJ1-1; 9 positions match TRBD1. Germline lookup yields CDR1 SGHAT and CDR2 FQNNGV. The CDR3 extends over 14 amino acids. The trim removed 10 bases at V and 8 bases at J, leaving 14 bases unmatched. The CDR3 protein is CATSRGTGMGEAFF. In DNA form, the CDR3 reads TGTGCCACAAGCAGGGGGACAGGGATGGGGGAAGCTTTCTTT.

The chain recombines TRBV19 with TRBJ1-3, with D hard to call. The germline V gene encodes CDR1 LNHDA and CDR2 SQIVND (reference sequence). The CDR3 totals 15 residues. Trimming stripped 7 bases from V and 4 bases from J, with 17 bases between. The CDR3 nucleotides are TGTGCCAGTACCAATCCGCGGAGCTTAGGAAACACCATATATTTT. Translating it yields CASTNPRSLGNTIYF.

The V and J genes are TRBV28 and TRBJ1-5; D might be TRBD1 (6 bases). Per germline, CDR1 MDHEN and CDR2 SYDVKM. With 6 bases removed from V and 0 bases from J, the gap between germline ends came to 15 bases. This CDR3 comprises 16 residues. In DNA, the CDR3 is TGTGCCAGCAGCAGAAGTAGGGGGAATAGCAATCAGCCCCAGCATTTT. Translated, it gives CASSRSRGNSNQPQHF. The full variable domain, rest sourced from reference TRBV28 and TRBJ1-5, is DVKVTQSSRYLVKRTGEKVFLECVQDMDHENMFWYRQDPGLGLRLIYFSYDVKMKEKGDIPEGYSVSREKKERFSLILESASTNQTSMYLCASSRSRGNSNQPQHFGDGTRLSIL.

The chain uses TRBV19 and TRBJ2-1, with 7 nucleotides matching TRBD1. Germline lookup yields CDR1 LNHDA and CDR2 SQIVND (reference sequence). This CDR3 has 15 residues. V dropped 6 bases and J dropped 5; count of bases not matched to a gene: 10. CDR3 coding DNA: TGTGCCAGTAGCCTATGGCAGGGGGTAAACAATGAGCAGTTCTTC. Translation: CASSLWQGVNNEQFF.

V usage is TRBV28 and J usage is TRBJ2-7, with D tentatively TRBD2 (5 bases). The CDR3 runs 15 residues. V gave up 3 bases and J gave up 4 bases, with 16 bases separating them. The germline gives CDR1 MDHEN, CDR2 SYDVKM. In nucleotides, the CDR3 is TGTGCCAGCAGTTTTGTCGCGAGGGTTGGGTACGAGCAGTACTTC. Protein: CASSFVARVGYEQYF.

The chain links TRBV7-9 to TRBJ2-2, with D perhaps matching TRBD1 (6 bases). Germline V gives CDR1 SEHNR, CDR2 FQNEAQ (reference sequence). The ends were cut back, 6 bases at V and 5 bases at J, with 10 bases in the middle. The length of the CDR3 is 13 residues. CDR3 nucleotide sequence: TGTGCCAGCAGTCTAACAGGGACCGGGGAGCTGTTTTTT. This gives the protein CASSLTGTGELFF.